This is a list of T cell receptor beta chains from one sample in a study of vaccination and CD4 T cells after COVID-19. Their recognized antigens are unknown. TCRdb re-derived calls from the PCR reads in MiXCR, one entry per CDR3 protein. The profile shows roughly 18,000 distinct CDR3 sequences, roughly half of them singletons. Sequenced material: CD4+ T cells from blood, cultured in vitro. The source of these receptors is a human donor who had recovered from COVID-19. Each CDR3 is given with its conserved first and last residue. The D gene is left open where the match is weak. Size tells how often a clone was seen (once, few, many) or the class of an expanded clone, and some rows leave it out.

D: NA; J: TRBJ2-3; size: NA; V: TRBV20-1; CDR3: CSAPSSGEGTDTQYF; DNA: TGCAGTGCGCCCTCTTCCGGCGAGGGGACAGATACGCAGTATTTT
D: TRBD1; J: TRBJ1-6; size: NA; V: TRBV20-1; CDR3: CSARDPQGANNSPLHF; DNA: TGCAGTGCTAGAGACCCACAGGGGGCAAATAATTCACCCCTCCACTTT
D: NA; J: TRBJ1-4; size: NA; V: TRBV20-1; CDR3: CSARNGEKLFF; DNA: TGCAGTGCTAGGAATGGTGAAAAACTGTTTTTT
D: TRBD1; J: TRBJ1-6; size: NA; V: TRBV20-1; CDR3: CSARDRGRDNSPLYF; DNA: TGCAGTGCTAGAGACAGGGGGCGAGATAATTCACCCCTCTACTTT
D: NA; J: TRBJ1-1; size: few; V: TRBV20-1; CDR3: CSARSTGEAFF; DNA: TGCAGTGCTAGATCAACAGGGGAAGCTTTCTTT
D: NA; J: TRBJ2-2; size: NA; V: TRBV9; CDR3: CASSVEGANTGELFF; DNA: TGTGCCAGCAGCGTCGAGGGGGCGAACACCGGGGAGCTGTTTTTT
D: TRBD1; J: TRBJ2-3; size: NA; V: TRBV19; CDR3: CASSSHDRVPQSTDTQYF; DNA: TGTGCCAGTAGTTCCCATGACAGGGTACCCCAAAGTACAGATACGCAGTATTTT
D: TRBD2; J: TRBJ2-5; size: NA; V: TRBV20-1; CDR3: CSARVLTSGQETQYF; DNA: TGCAGTGCTAGAGTGTTGACTAGCGGTCAAGAGACCCAGTACTTC
D: TRBD2; J: TRBJ2-5; size: once; V: TRBV19; CDR3: CASTPSGRESPRGTQYF; DNA: TGTGCCAGTACTCCCTCCGGGCGGGAGAGCCCGAGGGGGACCCAGTACTTC
D: TRBD2; J: TRBJ2-3; size: NA; V: TRBV7-2; CDR3: CASSPQTSVQTQYF; DNA: TGTGCCAGCAGCCCCCAGACTAGCGTTCAGACGCAGTATTTT
D: NA; J: TRBJ2-3; size: few; V: TRBV20-1; CDR3: CSAREVYSDTQYF; DNA: TGCAGTGCTAGAGAGGTCTACTCAGATACGCAGTATTTT
D: NA; J: TRBJ2-3; size: NA; V: TRBV11-3; CDR3: CASSTADTQYF; DNA: TGTGCCAGCAGCACAGCAGATACGCAGTATTTT
D: NA; J: TRBJ2-7; size: few; V: TRBV19; CDR3: CATRSIGLSYEQYF; DNA: TGTGCCACCCGATCGATCGGGCTTTCCTACGAGCAGTACTTC
D: TRBD1; J: TRBJ2-7; size: NA; V: TRBV7-9; CDR3: CASSFGQGTTSYEQYF; DNA: TGTGCCAGCAGCTTCGGACAGGGGACTACTTCCTACGAGCAGTACTTC
D: NA; J: TRBJ1-3; size: NA; V: TRBV6-2/TRBV6-3; CDR3: CASCIGRNSGNTIYF; DNA: TGTGCCAGCTGTATTGGGAGAAACTCTGGAAACACCATATATTTT
D: TRBD1; J: TRBJ1-1; size: NA; V: TRBV20-1; CDR3: CSARETGATEAFF; DNA: TGCAGTGCTAGAGAAACAGGGGCGACTGAAGCTTTCTTT
D: TRBD2; J: TRBJ2-3; size: few; V: TRBV15; CDR3: CATSSRRDYTDTQYF; DNA: TGTGCCACCAGCAGTCGCCGGGACTACACAGATACGCAGTATTTT
D: TRBD2; J: TRBJ2-3; size: few; V: TRBV15; CDR3: CATSTLAGGRDTQYF; DNA: TGTGCCACCAGCACGCTAGCGGGGGGGCGCGATACGCAGTATTTT
D: TRBD2; J: TRBJ2-7; size: few; V: TRBV19; CDR3: CASSILAGEGEQYF; DNA: TGTGCCAGTAGTATCTTAGCGGGAGAGGGAGAGCAGTACTTC
D: NA; J: TRBJ1-5; size: NA; V: TRBV2; CDR3: CASSGEQNQPQHF; DNA: TGTGCCAGCAGCGGGGAACAAAATCAGCCCCAGCATTTT
D: NA; J: TRBJ2-3; size: NA; V: TRBV20-1; CDR3: CSARRWARGRDTQYF; DNA: TGCAGTGCTAGACGGTGGGCTAGAGGGAGGGATACGCAGTATTTT
D: NA; J: TRBJ2-2; size: NA; V: TRBV11-2; CDR3: CASSLYGWTGELFF; DNA: TGTGCCAGCAGCTTATATGGGTGGACCGGGGAGCTGTTTTTT
D: NA; J: TRBJ2-7; size: NA; V: TRBV15; CDR3: CATSRKGNYEQYF; DNA: TGTGCCACCAGCAGGAAAGGGAATTACGAGCAGTACTTC
D: NA; J: TRBJ1-5; size: NA; V: TRBV6-1; CDR3: CASRQINQPQHF; DNA: TGTGCCAGTCGACAAATCAATCAGCCCCAGCATTTT
D: TRBD2; J: TRBJ2-1; size: NA; V: TRBV20-1; CDR3: CSHLRGGPYNEQFF; DNA: TGCAGTCATCTACGGGGGGGCCCGTACAATGAGCAGTTCTTC
D: NA; J: TRBJ2-7; size: NA; V: TRBV27; CDR3: CASSLSRGYEQYF; DNA: TGTGCCAGCAGTTTATCGAGGGGCTACGAGCAGTACTTC
D: NA; J: TRBJ1-6; size: NA; V: TRBV21-1; CDR3: CASTIPLGASPPLHF; DNA: TGTGCCAGCACCATACCTCTAGGGGCCAGTCCACCCCTCCACTTT
D: TRBD1; J: TRBJ2-7; size: NA; V: TRBV18; CDR3: CASQGGQGSYEQYF; DNA: TGTGCCAGCCAGGGGGGACAGGGTTCCTACGAGCAGTACTTC
D: NA; J: TRBJ1-2; size: NA; V: TRBV12-3/TRBV12-4; CDR3: CASSQSGGVYGYTF; DNA: TGTGCCAGCAGCCAGTCGGGGGGGGTCTATGGCTACACCTTC
D: NA; J: TRBJ1-2; size: NA; V: TRBV2; CDR3: CASSEEGNYGYTF; DNA: TGTGCCAGCAGTGAAGAGGGTAACTATGGCTACACCTTC
D: NA; J: TRBJ1-1; size: NA; V: TRBV7-9; CDR3: CASSLVGGVTEAFF; DNA: TGTGCCAGCAGCTTAGTTGGAGGGGTGACTGAAGCTTTCTTT
D: NA; J: TRBJ1-5; size: NA; V: TRBV2; CDR3: CASSLGPDRPQHF; DNA: TGTGCCAGCAGTTTGGGACCGGATCGGCCCCAGCATTTT
D: TRBD2; J: TRBJ2-1; size: NA; V: TRBV7-8; CDR3: CASSLSLAEYNEQFF; DNA: TGTGCCAGCAGCTTAAGTCTAGCGGAGTACAATGAGCAGTTCTTC
D: TRBD1; J: TRBJ1-1; size: NA; V: TRBV11-3; CDR3: CASSSTGGNTEAFF; DNA: TGTGCCAGCAGCTCTACAGGGGGGAACACTGAAGCTTTCTTT
D: TRBD1; J: TRBJ1-1; size: few; V: TRBV19; CDR3: CASSILHQGAAFF; DNA: TGTGCCAGTAGTATACTTCACCAGGGGGCAGCTTTCTTT
D: NA; J: TRBJ2-1; size: once; V: TRBV7-8; CDR3: CASSPHNEQFF; DNA: TGTGCCAGCAGCCCTCACAATGAGCAGTTCTTC
D: TRBD1; J: TRBJ2-7; size: NA; V: TRBV19; CDR3: CASSRHRDRAAEQYF; DNA: TGTGCCAGTAGTAGACACCGGGACAGGGCCGCCGAGCAGTACTTC
D: NA; J: TRBJ2-5; size: NA; V: TRBV7-2; CDR3: CASSSPGGWETQYF; DNA: TGTGCCAGCAGCTCTCCGGGGGGCTGGGAGACCCAGTACTTC
D: NA; J: TRBJ2-7; size: few; V: TRBV25-1; CDR3: CASSSQYEQYF; DNA: TGTGCCAGCAGTTCCCAATACGAGCAGTACTTC
D: TRBD1; J: TRBJ1-2; size: few; V: TRBV18; CDR3: CASSRRTGGDDYTF; DNA: TGTGCCAGCTCACGACGGACAGGGGGCGATGACTACACCTTC
D: NA; J: TRBJ1-6; size: NA; V: TRBV11-2; CDR3: CASSLEINSPLHF; DNA: TGTGCCAGCAGCTTAGAGATAAATTCACCCCTCCACTTT
D: TRBD1; J: TRBJ2-5; size: NA; V: TRBV11-3; CDR3: CASSEMDREETQYF; DNA: TGTGCCAGCAGCGAAATGGACAGGGAAGAGACCCAGTACTTC
D: NA; J: TRBJ2-3; size: NA; V: TRBV5-1; CDR3: CASRIRGGGTDTQYF; DNA: TGCGCCAGCAGAATCAGAGGGGGGGGAACAGATACGCAGTATTTT
D: TRBD2; J: TRBJ2-5; size: few; V: TRBV20-1; CDR3: CSARGLGWETQYF; DNA: TGCAGTGCTCGCGGACTAGGTTGGGAGACCCAGTACTTC
D: NA; J: TRBJ1-1; size: NA; V: TRBV5-6; CDR3: CASSFVGEAFF; DNA: TGTGCCAGCAGCTTTGTTGGTGAAGCTTTCTTT
D: NA; J: TRBJ2-7; size: NA; V: TRBV7-3; CDR3: CASSLSGDVGEQYF; DNA: TGTGCCAGCAGCTTATCGGGGGATGTCGGCGAGCAGTACTTC
D: TRBD1; J: TRBJ1-2; size: NA; V: TRBV6-1; CDR3: CASKLGQGIYGYTF; DNA: TGTGCCAGCAAATTAGGACAGGGGATCTATGGCTACACCTTC
D: NA; J: TRBJ2-1; size: once; V: TRBV11-1; CDR3: CASSLNAYNEQFF; DNA: TGTGCCAGCAGCTTAAATGCGTACAATGAGCAGTTCTTC
D: NA; J: TRBJ1-4; size: NA; V: TRBV25-1; CDR3: CASSDPHENEKLFF; DNA: TGTGCCAGCAGTGATCCACACGAGAATGAAAAACTGTTTTTT
D: NA; J: TRBJ1-3; size: few; V: TRBV6-2/TRBV6-3; CDR3: CASSYSRRGQKSGNTIYF; DNA: TGTGCCAGCAGTTACTCTCGGAGAGGACAGAAATCTGGAAACACCATATATTTT
D: NA; J: TRBJ2-5; size: NA; V: TRBV20-1; CDR3: CSGTGRGMVETQYF; DNA: TGCAGTGGAACAGGGAGGGGGATGGTGGAGACCCAGTACTTC
D: NA; J: TRBJ1-1; size: NA; V: TRBV2; CDR3: CASGAGRHTEAFF; DNA: TGTGCCAGCGGGGCAGGTAGGCACACTGAAGCTTTCTTT
D: NA; J: TRBJ2-3; size: NA; V: TRBV18; CDR3: CASSPSTTDTQYF; DNA: TGTGCCAGCTCACCAAGCACCACAGATACGCAGTATTTT
D: NA; J: TRBJ2-4; size: few; V: TRBV20-1; CDR3: CSARVDPAKNIQYF; DNA: TGCAGTGCTAGAGTAGACCCCGCCAAAAACATTCAGTACTTC
D: TRBD1; J: TRBJ2-5; size: few; V: TRBV15; CDR3: CATSPRTGGETQYF; DNA: TGTGCCACCAGCCCACGGACAGGGGGAGAGACCCAGTACTTC
D: TRBD1; J: TRBJ1-2; size: NA; V: TRBV12-3/TRBV12-4; CDR3: CASSPSRGLGYGYTF; DNA: TGTGCCAGCAGTCCATCCAGGGGGCTAGGTTATGGCTACACCTTC